This T cell receptor beta chain was recovered during a study of beta chain features in type 1 diabetes. The length of the CDR3 is 18 residues. After removal of 0 bases from V and 0 bases from J, the junction contained 5 bases not matched to a gene. The V gene's germline CDR1 is SGHTA and CDR2 FQGNSA. Donors underwent one heparinised blood draw, about 120 mL on average. This clone has a handful of counts. What was sequenced were expressed TCRB transcripts, since all of the isolated RNA had been reverse transcribed. TCRdb's table, derived via immunoSEQ multiplex PCR, lists solely in-frame clones and lacks some. Among around 330,000 clones listed, roughly 11% were seen once.

This chain links TRBV7-2 with TRBJ2-1; 10 nucleotides match TRBD2. This clonotype originated in a woman aged 25 to 39 in good health. The source material was naive CD4+ T cells from blood. The CDR3 protein is CASSLAGTSALSYNEQFF. CDR3 nucleotide sequence: TGTGCCAGCAGCTTAGCCGGGACTAGCGCACTCTCCTACAATGAGCAGTTCTTC.